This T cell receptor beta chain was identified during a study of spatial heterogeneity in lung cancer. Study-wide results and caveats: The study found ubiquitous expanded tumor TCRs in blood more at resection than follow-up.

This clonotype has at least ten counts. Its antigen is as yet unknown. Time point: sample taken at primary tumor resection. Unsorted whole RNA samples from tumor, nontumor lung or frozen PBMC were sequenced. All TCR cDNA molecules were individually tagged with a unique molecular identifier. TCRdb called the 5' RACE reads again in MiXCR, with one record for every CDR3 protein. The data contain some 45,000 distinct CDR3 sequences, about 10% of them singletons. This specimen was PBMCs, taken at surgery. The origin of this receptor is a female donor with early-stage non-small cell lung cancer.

For the CDR3, the DNA is TGTGCCACCAGCAGAGTGGGGACTGCAACTAATGAAAAACTGTTTTTT. Protein sequence: CATSRVGTATNEKLFF. V and J are TRBV15 and TRBJ1-4; D possibly corresponds to TRBD1 (5 bases). In germline, CDR1 is LNHNV, CDR2 YYDKDF (reference sequence). The length of the CDR3 is 16 residues. V lost 1 base and J lost 0, with 9 bases in between.